This T cell receptor beta chain was sequenced in a study of shared clonotypes between healthy human individuals (dated by TCRdb to the early 2020s). Broadly, across the study: The cohort included a few men and a couple of women between 18 and 49 years of age. For each donor, three plates each were used for CD4 naive and CD4 memory, two plates were used for CD8 naive, and one plate was used for CD8 memory. Blood TCR repertoires of a handful of healthy adults were deeply sequenced to estimate repertoire size and the extent of clonotype sharing between individuals. Different laboratories and diverse techniques were used to prepare libraries and sequence TCR repertoires, to increase sequencing depth and limit assay-specific biases. Between about 0.9 and 10 billion PBMCs per donor were obtained by leukapheresis.

CD8 naive samples were CD45RO-negative cells positively selected for CCR7, giving a CD45RA+CCR7+ population that excluded TemRA cells. The donors were healthy, HIV-negative adults who had no recently reported acute infections or vaccinations. All donors were Caucasian adults living in Nashville, Tennessee, USA. After blood collection by leukapheresis, PBMCs were isolated using Ficoll-Histopaque density gradient centrifugation and then cryopreserved in the vapor phase of liquid nitrogen. Analytical flow cytometry was used to check the purity and quantity of each magnetically sorted T cell population. From each sorted fraction, genomic DNA was isolated and quantified by UV absorbance on a Nanodrop 2000c. This clone is a singleton in its sample. No cognate antigen has been identified for it. Base qualities were left out, and no much larger clone turns up one base away. The paper as a whole reports these results and caveats: The genetic and exposure-history diversity represented was limited by the small number of donors. When a few donors were compared, the shared fraction of clonotypes was 5% to 6.5% for naive CD4, approximately 3.5% for naive CD8, more than 2% for memory CD4, and less than 0.45% for memory CD8. Sampling was restricted to blood, and TCR repertoires in tissue are likely to differ from TCR repertoires in blood. Based on pairwise subsampling, the degree of clonotype sharing among donors was expected to be affected by sequencing depth. Even with the large sequencing depth, rarefaction of the sorted-subset datasets indicated that sequencing was incomplete. Compared with non-shared clonotypes, the clonotypes found in all four sorted-subset donors had higher generation probabilities. Naive subsets generally had larger estimated clonotype richness than memory subsets did.

Trimmed from V: 0 bases; trimmed from J: 6 bases; junction bases lacking a gene match: 0. Its CDR3 holds 15 amino acids, cysteine through phenylalanine. Just CDR3 DNA is preserved here, 45 bases in frame from base 1. From a lookup of the germline V gene, CDR1 and CDR2 are MDHEN and SYDVKM. Using the deep immunoSEQ assay, multiplex PCR amplified TCR CDR3 regions from genomic DNA. For each cell subset, the extracted genomic DNA was distributed evenly across all wells of several immunoSEQ 96-well plates, and each plate served as one replicate. For sorted subsets, 200 to 250 ng genomic DNA, equal to tens of thousands of T cell genomes, was loaded into each replicate PCR. The purified libraries were quantified using a Qubit 3.0 fluorometer, sized with a Bioanalyzer 2100, and then quantified again using the KAPA Library Quantification kit. Every immunoSEQ 96-well plate was sequenced on a dedicated single-read 150-cycle Illumina NextSeq 550 flow cell. As for the original processing: Because the immunoSEQ output included only junctional sequences and no quality scores, the filtering could not be the same as the filtering used for full-length reads. Sequences were annotated with PyIR, a Python wrapper for IgBLAST v1.9, and V/J genes and CDR3 were assigned using IMGT germline references. Any read was removed if the V/J assignment was weak (E-value above 1e-6), the CDR3 was missing, or the read contained stop codons, out-of-frame junctions, or ambiguous translated residues. V3J clonotypes were defined by identical inferred V gene, J gene, and CDR3 amino acid sequence. To compute the percentage overlap between repertoires, the number of shared unique clonotypes was divided by the size of the smaller repertoire. Richness of each repertoire was evaluated using RTK rarefaction, the Chao1 estimator, and Recon v2.1 estimates of unobserved clonotypes. Generation probabilities for all TCRbeta clonotypes obtained by the gDNA method from a handful of donors were computed using OLGA. TCRdb took this table from immuneACCESS and kept in-frame rearrangements with V and J called. Such tables lack part of the clones; where checked against another copy, unresolved V genes explain under half of the gap, and the rest is unexplained. D and trimming come from the DNA, and the V and J calls and clone size come from that table. The sample table records around 2,000,000 clones; about 93% of these occur just once. Around 1.7% of the sample is in the top ten clones.

The chain uses TRBV28 and TRBJ2-2, and 11 bases in between align with TRBD1. The specimen was naive CD8+ T cells from PBMCs. The cell subset or site label on this specimen signifies: CD45RA+CCR7+. The receptor was isolated from a man aged 18 to 29 in good health. Some clones in this sample may be carry-over from other donors' samples. The CDR3 reads CASSLWDRGPGELFF. In nucleotides, the sequence is TGTGCCAGCAGTTTATGGGACAGGGGGCCCGGGGAGCTGTTTTTT.